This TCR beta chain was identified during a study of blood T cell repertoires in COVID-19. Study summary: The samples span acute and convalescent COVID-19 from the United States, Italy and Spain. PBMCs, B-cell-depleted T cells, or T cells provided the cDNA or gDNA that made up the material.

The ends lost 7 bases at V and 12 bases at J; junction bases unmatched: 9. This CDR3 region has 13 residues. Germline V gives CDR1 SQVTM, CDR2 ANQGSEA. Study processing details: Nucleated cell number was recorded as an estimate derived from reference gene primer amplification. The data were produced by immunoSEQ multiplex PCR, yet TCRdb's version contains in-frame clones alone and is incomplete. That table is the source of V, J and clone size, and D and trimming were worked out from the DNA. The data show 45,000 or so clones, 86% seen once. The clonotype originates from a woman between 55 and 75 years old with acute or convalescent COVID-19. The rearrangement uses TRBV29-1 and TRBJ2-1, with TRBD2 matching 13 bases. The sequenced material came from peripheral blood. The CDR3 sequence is CSATSGGAGWQFF. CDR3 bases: TGCAGCGCAACTAGCGGGGGGGCCGGATGGCAGTTCTTC.